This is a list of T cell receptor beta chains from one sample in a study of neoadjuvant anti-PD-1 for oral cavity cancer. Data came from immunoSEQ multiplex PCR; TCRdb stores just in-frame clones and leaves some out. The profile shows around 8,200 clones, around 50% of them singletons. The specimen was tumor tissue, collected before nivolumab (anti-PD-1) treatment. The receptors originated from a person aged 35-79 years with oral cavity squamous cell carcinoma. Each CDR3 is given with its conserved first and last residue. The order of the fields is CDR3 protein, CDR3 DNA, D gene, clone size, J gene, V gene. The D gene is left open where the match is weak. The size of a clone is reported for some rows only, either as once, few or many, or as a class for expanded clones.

CSPTLVASGSSYEQYF | TGCAGCCCCACCCTTGTGGCTAGCGGGAGCTCTTACGAGCAGTACTTC | TRBD2 | - | TRBJ2-7 | TRBV29-1
CAWSTVGSSVEQYF | TGTGCCTGGAGTACGGTCGGATCCTCCGTCGAGCAGTACTTC | - | - | TRBJ2-7 | TRBV30
CASSLTSARDRGSNEQFF | TGTGCCAGCAGTTTAACCTCTGCCCGGGACAGGGGTAGCAATGAGCAGTTCTTC | TRBD1 | - | TRBJ2-1 | TRBV28
CASTRQGVNYGYTF | TGTGCCAGCACCCGACAGGGAGTCAACTATGGCTACACCTTC | TRBD1 | few | TRBJ1-2 | TRBV2
CASSLRGGYEQYF | TGCGCCAGCAGCTTGAGAGGGGGCTACGAGCAGTACTTC | - | - | TRBJ2-7 | TRBV5-1
CASSTGGGGEREQYF | TGTGCCAGTAGTACCGGGGGTGGAGGGGAGAGGGAGCAGTACTTC | - | once | TRBJ2-7 | TRBV19
CASSPWGGRGTGELFF | TGTGCCAGCAGCCCGTGGGGCGGGAGAGGCACCGGGGAGCTGTTTTTT | TRBD2 | - | TRBJ2-2 | TRBV11-3
CASSPEGGANVLTF | TGTGCCAGCAGCCCGGAGGGCGGGGCCAACGTCCTGACTTTC | - | few | TRBJ2-6 | TRBV4-2
CASSTTGQETQYF | TGCGCCAGCAGCACCACAGGGCAAGAGACCCAGTACTTC | - | - | TRBJ2-5 | TRBV5-1
CAILGGAAGTEAFF | TGTGCCATCCTCGGGGGGGCGGCGGGAACTGAAGCTTTCTTT | - | - | TRBJ1-1 | TRBV6-1
CAWMRGLDYEQYF | TGTGCCTGGATGAGGGGGCTAGACTACGAGCAGTACTTC | TRBD1 | few | TRBJ2-7 | TRBV30
CALDRGGNQPQHF | TGTGCCCTTGACAGGGGGGGGAATCAGCCCCAGCATTTT | TRBD1 | - | TRBJ1-5 | TRBV30
CATSRGPEADAGYTF | TGTGCCACCAGCAGAGGGCCTGAGGCTGACGCTGGCTACACCTTC | - | few | TRBJ1-2 | TRBV15
CASSPSGWGQETQYF | TGTGCCAGCAGCCCGAGCGGCTGGGGCCAAGAGACCCAGTACTTC | - | - | TRBJ2-5 | TRBV9
CASSSPMLRTGIYEQYF | TGTGCCAGCAGCTCTCCGATGTTAAGGACAGGGATCTACGAGCAGTACTTC | TRBD1 | once | TRBJ2-7 | TRBV28
CAWTRGGPYEQYF | TGTGCCTGGACCCGGGGGGGCCCCTACGAGCAGTACTTC | TRBD2 | - | TRBJ2-7 | TRBV30
CASIGGQAPYEQYF | TGTGCCAGCATCGGGGGACAGGCCCCCTACGAGCAGTACTTC | TRBD1 | - | TRBJ2-7 | TRBV27
CASSLGAGDGETQYF | TGTGCCAGCAGCTTAGGAGCGGGAGACGGTGAGACCCAGTACTTC | TRBD2 | - | TRBJ2-5 | TRBV7-9
CSVEPPGWDNNEQFF | TGCAGCGTTGAACCTCCAGGGTGGGACAACAATGAGCAGTTCTTC | - | - | TRBJ2-1 | TRBV29-1
CASSRTSGDEQYF | TGTGCCAGCAGTCGGACTAGCGGGGACGAGCAGTACTTC | TRBD2 | few | TRBJ2-7 | TRBV7-9
CASSESGSDTQYF | TGTGCCAGCAGTGAATCCGGGTCAGATACGCAGTATTTT | - | - | TRBJ2-3 | TRBV25-1
CASSADREPYEQYF | TGTGCCAGCAGCGCGGACAGGGAGCCCTACGAGCAGTACTTC | TRBD1 | - | TRBJ2-7 | TRBV5-5
CASSLGQGVVRFF | TGTGCCAGTAGTCTCGGACAGGGAGTAGTTAGGTTCTTC | TRBD1 | few | TRBJ2-1 | TRBV19
CASSVETSGIYEQYF | TGTGCCAGCAGTGTAGAGACTAGCGGCATCTACGAGCAGTACTTC | TRBD2 | - | TRBJ2-7 | TRBV28
CASSLGDGYTF | TGTGCCAGCAGCCTAGGGGATGGCTACACCTTC | - | - | TRBJ1-2 | TRBV7-9
CASSLIPTPSYEQYF | TGTGCCAGCAGCTTAATCCCAACCCCCTCCTACGAGCAGTACTTC | - | once | TRBJ2-7 | TRBV11-1
CASSILGSAYEQYF | TGTGCCAGCAGCATATTGGGCAGCGCGTACGAGCAGTACTTC | - | few | TRBJ2-7 | TRBV27
CASSQDSGTDTQYF | TGTGCCAGCAGCCAAGATAGCGGCACAGATACGCAGTATTTT | - | - | TRBJ2-3 | TRBV4-1
CASKGNSQDTQYF | TGTGCCAGCAAAGGGAACTCCCAAGATACGCAGTATTTT | - | - | TRBJ2-3 | TRBV28
CASSIAPSGQGRTDTEAFF | TGTGCCAGTAGTATAGCCCCCTCGGGACAGGGGCGAACGGACACTGAAGCTTTCTTT | TRBD1 | few | TRBJ1-1 | TRBV19
CAWSSDRGLEAFF | TGTGCCTGGAGTTCCGACAGGGGATTAGAAGCTTTCTTT | TRBD1 | - | TRBJ1-1 | TRBV30
CASSSGQGDQPQHF | TGCGCCAGCAGCTCCGGACAGGGTGATCAGCCCCAGCATTTT | TRBD1 | - | TRBJ1-5 | TRBV5-1
CASSPGTYGNTIYF | TGTGCCAGCAGCCCAGGGACATATGGAAACACCATATATTTT | - | few | TRBJ1-3 | TRBV7-2
CASSEGTGLYGYTF | TGTGCCAGCAGCGAGGGGACAGGACTGTATGGCTACACCTTC | TRBD1 | few | TRBJ1-2 | TRBV9
CASSPTPGGKTEAFF | TGTGCCAGCAGTCCCACCCCGGGGGGAAAGACTGAAGCTTTCTTT | - | medium-sized | TRBJ1-1 | TRBV6-1
CASRRQMNTEAFF | TGCGCCAGCAGGCGGCAGATGAACACTGAAGCTTTCTTT | - | few | TRBJ1-1 | TRBV10-1
CASSSHLAGGPQHF | TGTGCCAGCAGTAGCCACCTCGCAGGGGGTCCCCAGCATTTT | TRBD1 | - | TRBJ1-5 | TRBV28
CASSITTVTYEQYF | TGTGCCAGCAGTATAACGACCGTTACCTACGAGCAGTACTTC | - | - | TRBJ2-7 | TRBV28
CASSSNRDSREQYF | TGTGCCAGCAGCTCGAACAGGGACTCACGCGAGCAGTACTTC | - | - | TRBJ2-7 | TRBV7-6
CASRQAITEAFF | TGTGCCAGCAGACAGGCAATCACTGAAGCTTTCTTT | - | - | TRBJ1-1 | TRBV6-6
CASSPVDRNNEQFF | TGTGCCAGCAGCCCCGTGGACAGGAACAATGAGCAGTTCTTC | TRBD1 | few | TRBJ2-1 | TRBV14
CAWRASSHEQYF | TGTGCCTGGAGGGCTAGTTCCCACGAGCAGTACTTC | - | - | TRBJ2-7 | TRBV30
CASSSLAGGARSTDTQYF | TGTGCCAGCAGTTCTCTAGCGGGAGGCGCTCGTAGCACAGATACGCAGTATTTT | TRBD2 | - | TRBJ2-3 | TRBV28
CSVTPASSYNEQFF | TGCAGCGTTACCCCAGCGAGCTCCTACAATGAGCAGTTCTTC | - | - | TRBJ2-1 | TRBV29-1
CASSSGQEGETQYF | TGCGCCAGCAGCTCCGGACAGGAAGGAGAGACCCAGTACTTC | TRBD1 | few | TRBJ2-5 | TRBV5-1
CASSSAGGNYGYTF | TGTGCCAGCAGCTCAGCTGGGGGGAACTATGGCTACACCTTC | - | few | TRBJ1-2 | TRBV5-6
CASSLVTGGGYTF | TGTGCCAGCAGCCTTGTTACGGGCGGTGGCTACACCTTC | - | - | TRBJ1-2 | TRBV5-6
CATSGDRTEAFF | TGTGCCACCAGCGGCGACCGCACTGAAGCTTTCTTT | - | large | TRBJ1-1 | TRBV15